This T cell receptor beta chain was documented in a study of shared clonotypes between healthy human individuals. Clones were read by immunoSEQ multiplex PCR, and TCRdb kept only the in-frame ones, dropping some. The data show a few million clones, approximately 90% seen once. The authors divided CD4+ cells into CD45RA+ naive and CD45RA-negative memory subsets. From germline, CDR1 is SGHRS and CDR2 YFSETQ. V lost 0 bases to trimming and J lost 0 bases, with 16 bases between them. The CDR3 spans 18 residues. J is TRBJ1-3 and V is TRBV5-1, with D uncertain. Material for sequencing was naive CD4+ T cells from PBMCs. The subset was: CD45RA+ positively selected. This TCR was recovered from a man between 18 and 29 years old in good health. Some clones in this sample may be carry-over from other donors' samples. CDR3 sequence (DNA): TGCGCCAGCAGCTTGGGGTCGTTTCAACCTCTCTCTGGAAACACCATATATTTT. Amino acid sequence: CASSLGSFQPLSGNTIYF.